Each of the 24 T cell receptor beta chains below was sequenced from the same sample in a study of blood T cell repertoires in COVID-19. TCRdb's copy holds only in-frame clones and misses some; the assay was immunoSEQ multiplex PCR. Here the sample spans approximately 200,000 clones, about 81% being singletons. Sequenced: peripheral blood. These receptors all stem from an elderly woman with COVID-19, enrolled during active disease.

This chain connects TRBV2 to TRBJ2-3; 10 bases fit TRBD2. Looked up from germline, CDR1 is SNHLY and CDR2 is FYNNEI. Germline trimming cut 0 bases from V and 2 bases from J; bases unmatched to any gene: 5. The CDR3 is 17 residues long. In DNA, the CDR3 is TGTGCCAGCAGTGAAGCGCGGACTAGCGGATTCACAGATACGCAGTATTTT. Translating it yields CASSEARTSGFTDTQYF.

The V and J genes are TRBV4-1 and TRBJ2-2, with a possible D match to TRBD1 (5 bases). V was pared by 1 base and J by 3 bases, with 12 bases between. The CDR3 loop spans 16 amino acids. From germline, CDR1 is MGHRA and CDR2 YSYEKL. CDR3 DNA: TGCGCCAGCAGCCAAGGTCCAGGCAGGGACACCGGGGAGCTGTTTTTT. This sequence encodes CASSQGPGRDTGELFF.

The rearrangement joins TRBV18 to TRBJ2-7, with D tentatively TRBD2 (5 bases). Deletions cut 1 base from V and 4 bases from J, with 11 bases between. There are 14 residues in the CDR3. Germline CDR1 is KGHSH and CDR2 is LQKENI. CDR3 protein: CASSPQLAHYEQYF. CDR3 sequence (DNA): TGTGCCAGCTCACCACAGTTAGCGCATTACGAGCAGTACTTC.

This sequence joins TRBV7-9 and TRBJ1-2; tentatively, D is TRBD1 (6 bases). CDR3 length equals 13 residues. Looked up from germline, CDR1 is SEHNR and CDR2 is FQNEAQ (reference sequence). With 3 bases removed from V and 7 bases from J, the gap between germline ends came to 12 bases. The CDR3 region has the DNA TGTGCCAGCAGCTTGGAGACAGGATTTGGCTACACCTTC. Protein: CASSLETGFGYTF.

The J gene is TRBJ2-3, the V gene TRBV24-1; tentative D call: TRBD1 (5 bases). The CDR3 covers 17 residues. Germline V CDR1 and CDR2: KGHDR, SFDVKD. The V end was cut by 1 base, the J end by 2 bases, with 15 bases between. The DNA of the CDR3 is TGTGCCACCAGTGATTTCCTCTCCGGACACCCCACAGATACGCAGTATTTT. This translates into CATSDFLSGHPTDTQYF.

This clone has a handful of counts. The rearrangement uses TRBV2 and TRBJ1-3, with TRBD1 matching over 9 bases. Germline loops: CDR1 SNHLY, CDR2 FYNNEI. CDR3 size: 18 residues. V shed 0 bases and J 0 bases; nucleotides not matched to a gene: 6. Here the CDR3 DNA reads TGTGCCAGCAGTGAAGCCCCTCCGGGACAGGGCTCTGGAAACACCATATATTTT. Amino acid sequence: CASSEAPPGQGSGNTIYF. Based on the CDR3 plus reference TRBV2 and TRBJ1-3, the full variable domain is EPEVTQTPSHQVTQMGQEVILRCVPISNHLYFYWYRQILGQKVEFLVSFYNNEISEKSEIFDDQFSVERPDGSNFTLKIRSTKLEDSAMYFCASSEAPPGQGSGNTIYFGEGSWLTVV.

The rearrangement joins TRBV27 to TRBJ2-1, with 11 positions matching TRBD2. Germline values: CDR1 MNHEY, CDR2 SMNVEV (reference sequence). After removal of 1 base from V and 6 bases from J, the junction contained 5 bases not matched to a gene. This CDR3 has 16 amino acids. The CDR3 DNA sequence: TGTGCCAGCAGTTTATTTAGCGGGAGGGCTGGCAATGAGCAGTTCTTC. Protein sequence: CASSLFSGRAGNEQFF.

In its sample, this clone was seen a few times. The V and J genes are TRBV27 and TRBJ2-2; 10 positions match TRBD1. Per the germline V gene, CDR1 is MNHEY and CDR2 is SMNVEV (reference sequence). Trimming cost V 6 bases and J 7 bases; bases outside gene matches: 8. This CDR3 has 15 amino acids. Here the CDR3 reads CASSLTGGAIGELFF. Written as DNA, the CDR3 is TGTGCCAGCAGCTTGACAGGGGGCGCGATCGGGGAGCTGTTTTTT.

This clone was observed once. The rearrangement joins TRBV28 to TRBJ1-2; 10 nucleotides match TRBD1. Germline-derived CDR1 and CDR2 are MDHEN and SYDVKM. The CDR3 is 13 residues long. V trimming: 6 bases; J trimming: 8 bases; junction bases outside the gene matches: 6. The CDR3: CASSLSDRGGYTF. The CDR3 coding sequence is TGTGCCAGCAGCCTATCGGACAGGGGGGGCTACACCTTC.

The chain has TRBV10-3 and TRBJ2-3; D gene uncertain. V shed 7 bases and J shed 2 bases, with 7 bases lying between them. Germline CDR1 reads ENHRY; CDR2 reads SYGVKD. This CDR3 has 12 amino acids. CDR3 sequence: CAITGNTDTQYF. DNA of the CDR3: TGTGCCATCACAGGTAACACAGATACGCAGTATTTT.

The chain employs TRBV18 and TRBJ1-1; a weak D match, TRBD1 (6 bases). The germline V gene encodes CDR1 KGHSH and CDR2 LQKENI. Trimming removed 5 bases from V and 7 bases from J, with 11 bases in between. CDR3 length: 12 residues. The CDR3 here is CASSNRVNEAFF. CDR3 nucleotides: TGTGCCAGCTCAAACAGGGTAAATGAAGCTTTCTTT.

V is TRBV7-2 and J is TRBJ2-3; 7 bases are shared with TRBD2. In germline, CDR1 is SGHTA, CDR2 FQGNSA. CDR3 length: 15 residues. The V gene end was trimmed by 3 bases and the J gene end by 3 bases; junction bases not matched to a gene: 6. As DNA, the CDR3 is TGTGCCAGCAGCTTGAGGGAGGGCCGAACAGATACGCAGTATTTT. As protein: CASSLREGRTDTQYF. Full variable domain (rest looked up from reference TRBV7-2 and TRBJ2-3): GAGVSQSPSNKVTEKGKDVELRCDPISGHTALYWYRQSLGQGLEFLIYFQGNSAPDKSGLPSDRFSAERTGGSVSTLTIQRTQQEDSAVYLCASSLREGRTDTQYFGPGTRLTVL.

This chain connects TRBV6-5 to TRBJ2-1; 8 positions match TRBD2. CDR3 length equals 15 residues. J lost 2 bases, V lost 4 bases, and 4 bases had no gene match. CDR1 and CDR2 from the germline V gene are MNHEY and SVGAGI. CDR3 in DNA: TGTGCCAGCAGTTCTGGGACTAGGGCCTACAATGAGCAGTTCTTC. Protein product: CASSSGTRAYNEQFF.

The chain uses TRBV3-1 (or the pseudogene TRBV3-2) and TRBJ2-7, with D unclear. CDR1 and CDR2 from the germline V gene are LGHDT and YNNKEL (reference sequence). This CDR3 is 15 amino acids long. The ends were cut back, 8 bases at V and 7 bases at J, with 24 bases in the middle. In DNA form, the CDR3 reads TGTGCCAGCCCGAAGTTTACCTATCCATGGCGGGAGCAGTACTTC. Translating it yields CASPKFTYPWREQYF.

The chain has TRBV24-1 and TRBJ1-2, with TRBD1 matching over 10 bases. The CDR3 is 16 amino acids. CDR1 is KGHDR, CDR2 SFDVKD, per germline. Trimming took 3 bases from V and 4 from J; bases not matched to a gene: 7. CDR3 DNA: TGTGCCACCAGTGATAGACGGACAGGGGGGATCTATGGCTACACCTTC. Translation: CATSDRRTGGIYGYTF.

This clone appeared once. The chain joins TRBV3-1 (or the pseudogene TRBV3-2) to TRBJ2-7; unclear D gene. There are 14 residues in the CDR3. CDR1 LGHDT and CDR2 YNNKEL come from the germline V gene (reference sequence). V lost 1 base to trimming and J lost 1 base, with 8 bases between them. CDR3 coding DNA: TGTGCCAGCAGCCAAGTAGTTAGATCCTACGAGCAGTACTTC. This encodes CASSQVVRSYEQYF.

This clone was recorded only once. J is TRBJ1-2 and V is TRBV6-4, with 7 bases lining up with TRBD1. The junction had 16 bases not matched to a gene; V was cut back by 3 bases and J by 6 bases. This CDR3 comprises 17 residues. Germline lookup yields CDR1 MRHNA and CDR2 SNTAGT. The CDR3 spells CASSERGRPRDRDGYTF. Written as DNA, the CDR3 is TGTGCCAGCAGTGAAAGGGGGCGCCCCAGGGACCGGGATGGCTACACCTTC.

V gene TRBV7-8 combines with J gene TRBJ1-1, with a possible D match to TRBD1 (5 bases). The length of the CDR3 is 13 residues. V shed 1 base and J shed 2 bases, with 5 bases lying between them. Germline V CDR1 and CDR2: SGHVS, FQNEAQ. The CDR3 reads CASSLGTNTEAFF. DNA of the CDR3: TGTGCCAGCAGCTTAGGGACAAACACTGAAGCTTTCTTT.

This clone was seen just once. The gene calls are TRBV6-5 and TRBJ2-7; 8 bases are shared with TRBD1. V dropped 6 bases and J dropped 5; count of bases not matched to a gene: 12. The CDR3 is 15 amino acids. Germline V gene lookup returns CDR1 MNHEY and CDR2 SVGAGI. CDR3 DNA: TGTGCCAGCAGCCTCTGGGGCGACAGGGGCCACGAGCAGTACTTC. Amino acids: CASSLWGDRGHEQYF.

The chain joins TRBV7-8 to TRBJ2-1, with a weak D call TRBD2 (6 bases). Germline CDR1 is SGHVS and CDR2 is FQNEAQ. This CDR3 region has 15 residues. Trimming cost V 1 base and J 5 bases, with 12 bases left between them. CDR3 sequence: CASSLVGGLNNEQFF. As DNA, the CDR3 is TGTGCCAGCAGCTTAGTCGGGGGTCTAAACAATGAGCAGTTCTTC.

This clone was picked up a small number of times. This chain links TRBV23-1 with TRBJ2-3; D may be TRBD2 (5 bases). TRBV23-1 is designated an ORF whose function remains uncertain. V lost 2 bases and J lost 0, with 15 bases in between. The CDR3 has 17 amino acids. This CDR3 reads CASSQPRAYPSTDTQYF. CDR3 DNA sequence: TGCGCCAGCAGTCAACCGAGGGCCTATCCTAGCACAGATACGCAGTATTTT.

V gene TRBV19 combines with J gene TRBJ1-5, with unresolved D. This CDR3 has 15 residues. The germline V gene encodes CDR1 LNHDA and CDR2 SQIVND (reference sequence). With 5 bases removed from V and 5 bases from J, the gap between germline ends came to 16 bases. The CDR3 protein is CASSFTRGSYQPQHF. Written as DNA, the CDR3 is TGTGCCAGTAGTTTCACCCGGGGATCTTATCAGCCCCAGCATTTT.

This clone occurred once. V is TRBV5-1 and J is TRBJ1-1; D is unresolved. This CDR3 contains 13 residues. Germline V gene lookup returns CDR1 SGHRS and CDR2 YFSETQ. V lost 5 bases and J lost 3, with 11 bases in between. CDR3: CASSQAPDTEAFF. In DNA form, the CDR3 reads TGCGCCAGCAGTCAGGCCCCGGACACTGAAGCTTTCTTT.

This clone was counted once. The chain has TRBV5-1 and TRBJ1-1; 9 nucleotides line up with TRBD1. Germline V gene data show CDR1 as SGHRS and CDR2 as YFSETQ. This CDR3 is built from 17 residues. V lost 2 bases to trimming and J lost 0 bases; unmatched junction nucleotides: 8. In nucleotides, the CDR3 is TGCGCCAGCAGCTTTGGACAGGGGCATCCCCTGAACACTGAAGCTTTCTTT. Protein sequence: CASSFGQGHPLNTEAFF.